What follows are 7 T cell receptor beta chains derived from one specimen sequenced in a study of breast tumors, draining lymph nodes, adjacent tissues. The lymph nodes were axillary draining lymph nodes from breast cancer patients. One entry per CDR3 protein, called by TCRdb with MiXCR from the multiplex PCR reads. The repertoire holds fewer than 85,000 distinct CDR3 sequences, with roughly a fifth as singletons. The sequencing sample was made of axillary lymph node tissue. These receptors were obtained from a female donor with breast cancer. Some clones in this sample may be carry-over from other donors' samples.

In its sample, this clonotype was seen many times. The DNA for the CDR3 is TGTGCCAGCAGCTTGCCCCAGGGTCGGAGCGAGCAGTACTTC. This codes for CASSLPQGRSEQYF. The chain uses TRBV5-6 and TRBJ2-7; D might be TRBD1 (5 bases). CDR1 is SGHDT, CDR2 YYEEEE, per germline. Between the trimmed V and J ends, which lost 1 base and 6 bases, there was a span of 14 bases. The CDR3 runs 14 residues.

On this clonotype: A read error is likely, as this CDR3 ends without the conserved phenylalanine or tryptophan. The gene calls are TRBV30 and TRBJ1-2; a weak D match, TRBD1 (6 bases). CDR1 and CDR2 (germline): GTSNPN, SVGIG (reference sequence). This CDR3 is built from 15 residues. Between the trimmed V and J ends, which lost 6 bases and 4 bases, there was a span of 21 bases. CDR3 residues: CACDENTGRLYGYTL. The CDR3 bases are TGTGCCTGCGACGAGAATACAGGGCGCCTCTATGGCTACACCCTC.

This clonotype was seen repeatedly, ten times or more. The CDR3 DNA is TGTGCCAGCGTCAGGGGGATTGAATCTCAGCCCCAGCATTTT. Its protein product is CASVRGIESQPQHF. The J gene is TRBJ1-5, the V gene TRBV6-2 or TRBV6-3; 7 bases are shared with TRBD1. Per germline, CDR1 MNHEY and CDR2 SVGEGT. This CDR3 is built from 14 residues. Trimming took 8 bases from V and 6 from J; bases not matched to a gene: 10.

There are many counts of this clonotype. The rearrangement links TRBV14 to TRBJ1-4, with D tentatively TRBD1 (6 bases). The CDR3 is 15 amino acids. Per the germline V gene, CDR1 is SGHDN and CDR2 is FVKESK. Trimming removed 2 bases from V and 8 bases from J, with 15 bases in between. CDR3 DNA: TGTGCCAGCAGCCAAAACGTCTGGAGGGGGGAAAAACTGTTTTTT. Translation gives CASSQNVWRGEKLFF.

This clonotype was detected ten times or more. This chain uses TRBV20-1 with TRBJ2-7; D is uncertain. This CDR3 spans 12 amino acids. The germline V gene has CDR1 DFQATT and CDR2 SNEGSKA (reference sequence). Trimming shortened V by 5 bases and J by 3 bases, and 11 bases separated the two germline ends. CDR3 bases: TGCAGTGCTCGACTGGGCTACTACGAGCAGTACTTC. Protein product: CSARLGYYEQYF.

This clonotype was counted at least ten times. V is TRBV11-2 and J is TRBJ1-6; 10 nucleotides line up with TRBD1. After removal of 4 bases from V and 9 bases from J, the junction contained 3 bases not matched to a gene. The CDR3 runs to 14 residues. Per the germline V gene, CDR1 is SGHAT and CDR2 is FQNNGV. The CDR3 bases are TGTGCCAGCAGCTCGGGACAGGGGACTTCACCCCTCCACTTT. Amino acid sequence: CASSSGQGTSPLHF.

This clonotype came up many times. J is TRBJ2-5 and V is TRBV28, with D hard to call. Trimming removed 7 bases from V and 5 bases from J, with 14 bases in between. The CDR3 totals 13 residues. Germline assignment: CDR1 MDHEN and CDR2 SYDVKM. The CDR3: CASTRSLGETQYF. As DNA, the CDR3 is TGTGCCAGCACACGCTCCCTGGGGGAGACCCAGTACTTC.